Each of the 13 T cell receptor beta chains below was sequenced from the same sample in a study of cytomegalovirus exposure and HLA in healthy donors. Profiled with immunoSEQ multiplex PCR; TCRdb holds only in-frame clones, not every one. The sample consists of 250,000 to 300,000 clones, 80% to 90% of them appearing once. Sequencing used PBMCs. The receptor source for this set is a woman aged 18-29 years in good health and CMV-seronegative.

This sequence joins TRBV5-1 and TRBJ1-1; D uncertain. Germline V gene lookup returns CDR1 SGHRS and CDR2 YFSETQ. The V end was cut by 4 bases, the J end by 1 base, with 11 bases between. This CDR3 is built from 14 residues. In DNA, the CDR3 is TGCGCCAGCAGCCCCTGGGAGCAGAACACTGAAGCTTTCTTT. Translated, it gives CASSPWEQNTEAFF. The full variable domain, completed using reference TRBV5-1 and TRBJ1-1, is KAGVTQTPRYLIKTRGQQVTLSCSPISGHRSVSWYQQTPGQGLQFLFEYFSETQRNKGNFPGRFSGRQFSNSRSEMNVSTLELGDSALYLCASSPWEQNTEAFFGQGTRLTVV.

The gene calls are TRBV6-1 and TRBJ1-1; D perhaps matches TRBD1 (6 bases). The CDR3 totals 14 residues. From germline, CDR1 is MNHNS and CDR2 SASEGT. Deletions cut 9 bases from V and 0 bases from J, with 14 bases between. CDR3 sequence (DNA): TGTGCCAGTACTACAGGGAACATGAACACTGAAGCTTTCTTT. Translation: CASTTGNMNTEAFF.

The chain joins TRBV4-1 to TRBJ2-7, with 8 bases lining up with TRBD1. J was trimmed by 4 bases and V by 4 bases; bases with no gene match: 6. The CDR3 covers 14 residues. In germline, CDR1 is MGHRA, CDR2 YSYEKL. This CDR3 is CASSPQDRVYEQYF. CDR3 in DNA: TGCGCCAGCAGCCCCCAGGACAGGGTGTACGAGCAGTACTTC.

The V gene is TRBV27, the J gene TRBJ2-7; the match to TRBD1 covers 8 bases. Germline CDR1 is MNHEY and CDR2 is SMNVEV (reference sequence). The CDR3 spans 14 residues. The J segment lost 0 bases and the V segment lost 6 bases, leaving 4 bases of the junction unmatched. DNA of the CDR3: TGTGCCAGCAGGGAAACAGGGGGCTCCTACGAGCAGTACTTC. It is translated as CASRETGGSYEQYF.

This clone was observed once. Here the CDR3 reads CASSLRPGQDYEQYF. The DNA of the CDR3 is TGTGCCAGCAGCTTAAGGCCGGGACAGGACTACGAGCAGTACTTC. The chain has TRBV7-3 and TRBJ2-7; TRBD1 matches at 8 bases. V dropped 1 base and J dropped 3; count of bases not matched to a gene: 5. The CDR3 sequence is 15 residues long. Germline-derived CDR1 and CDR2 are SGHTA and FQGTGA.

The chain employs TRBV9 and TRBJ1-5, with a possible D match to TRBD1 (5 bases). Per germline, CDR1 SGDLS and CDR2 YYNGEE. The V end was cut by 3 bases, the J end by 5 bases, with 15 bases between. The CDR3 is 15 residues long. The CDR3 nucleotides are TGTGCCAGCAGCGCGACCCCGACAGAAGATCAGCCCCAGCATTTT. This sequence encodes CASSATPTEDQPQHF.

The rearrangement uses TRBV19 and TRBJ1-1, with TRBD1 identical over 8 bases. This CDR3 is 14 amino acids long. With V trimmed by 8 bases and J by 5 bases, 10 bases remained unmatched. The V gene's germline CDR1 is LNHDA and CDR2 SQIVND (reference sequence). Here the CDR3 DNA reads TGTGCCAGTTCTAATGGACAGGGAGTAACTGAAGCTTTCTTT. Translating gives CASSNGQGVTEAFF.

This rearrangement joins TRBV28 to TRBJ1-5, with TRBD1 matching 10 bases. Germline V gene data show CDR1 as MDHEN and CDR2 as SYDVKM. The CDR3 runs to 16 residues. The V segment lost 1 base and the J segment 6 bases; nucleotides outside the gene matches: 6. CDR3 protein: CASSLLGQGSGQPQHF. DNA of the CDR3: TGTGCCAGCAGTTTATTGGGACAGGGGTCGGGTCAGCCCCAGCATTTT.

The chain recombines TRBV4-1 with TRBJ1-1, with D uncertain. This CDR3 has 12 amino acids. V lost 3 bases, J lost 4 bases, and 6 bases lay in between. Germline lookup yields CDR1 MGHRA and CDR2 YSYEKL. The CDR3 loop is CASSHQSTEAFF. CDR3 nucleotides: TGCGCCAGCAGCCACCAATCCACTGAAGCTTTCTTT.

The V call is TRBV6-5, the J call TRBJ2-7; 7 positions match TRBD1. The CDR3 consists of 15 residues. J gave up 2 bases and V 6 bases, and 10 bases lay outside the gene matches. Germline CDR1 and CDR2: MNHEY and SVGAGI. This chain's CDR3 is CASSPMPGTAYEQYF. The CDR3 coding sequence is TGTGCCAGCAGCCCAATGCCTGGGACAGCCTACGAGCAGTACTTC.

The CDR3 sequence: CASSLISGGNEQFF. In DNA form, the CDR3 reads TGTGCCAGCAGCTTGATCTCAGGGGGCAATGAGCAGTTCTTC. V gene TRBV5-6 combines with J gene TRBJ2-1; TRBD1 matches 7 bases. V shed 1 base and J 6 bases; nucleotides not matched to a gene: 4. The germline CDR1 and CDR2 sequences are SGHDT and YYEEEE. The CDR3 contains 14 residues. Full variable domain (outside the CDR3, taken from reference TRBV5-6 and TRBJ2-1): DAGVTQSPTHLIKTRGQQVTLRCSPKSGHDTVSWYQQALGQGPQFIFQYYEEEERQRGNFPDRFSGHQFPNYSSELNVNALLLGDSALYLCASSLISGGNEQFFGPGTRLTVL.

This chain links TRBV10-2 with TRBJ2-1; TRBD2 matches 7 bases. This CDR3 is 15 amino acids long. V lost 6 bases to trimming and J lost 1 base; unmatched junction nucleotides: 6. Germline CDR1 WSHSY, CDR2 SAAADI. CDR3 region: CASRPGLRSYNEQFF. The CDR3 region has the DNA TGCGCCAGCAGACCGGGACTACGATCCTACAATGAGCAGTTCTTC.

Written as DNA, the CDR3 is TGCGCCAGCAGCTATCAGCTCGGGACTCGACAAGAGACCCAGTACTTC. This translates into CASSYQLGTRQETQYF. J is TRBJ2-5 and V is TRBV5-1; weak D call: TRBD2 (6 bases). The CDR3 is 16 residues long. Trimming pared 3 bases from V and 2 bases from J, leaving 17 bases between. Germline lookup yields CDR1 SGHRS and CDR2 YFSETQ.